This entry lists 7 T cell receptor beta chains sequenced from one sample in a study of T cells in Graves' hyperthyroidism and ophthalmopathy. It was RNA transcripts that yielded the amplified TCR beta CDR3 regions. The TCR CDR3 first-round RT-PCR relied on the HTBI primer set. TCRdb ran MiXCR on the multiplex PCR reads and lists one entry per CDR3 protein. The profile shows about 360,000 distinct CDR3 sequences, 20% to 25% of them singletons. Sequencing was carried out using blood. Receptors originate from a man aged 50 or older with Graves' hyperthyroidism.

This rearrangement joins TRBV7-3 to TRBJ2-1; tentatively, D is TRBD1 (6 bases). V was trimmed by 5 bases and J by 3 bases, leaving 17 bases between them. CDR1 and CDR2 from the germline V gene are SGHTA and FQGTGA. The CDR3 is 16 residues long. CDR3 amino acids: CASSDTGTWSYNEQFF. The CDR3 coding sequence is TGTGCCAGCAGCGACACCGGGACATGGAGCTACAATGAGCAGTTCTTC. Full variable domain (outside the CDR3, taken from reference TRBV7-3 and TRBJ2-1): GAGVSQTPSNKVTEKGKYVELRCDPISGHTALYWYRQSLGQGPEFLIYFQGTGAADDSGLPNDRFFAVRPEGSVSTLKIQRTERGDSAVYLCASSDTGTWSYNEQFFGPGTRLTVL.

There are many counts of this clonotype. V usage is TRBV2 and J usage is TRBJ1-1; D is undetermined. Germline CDR1 is SNHLY and CDR2 is FYNNEI. The CDR3 is 14 amino acids. The V gene lost 5 bases and the J gene lost 0 bases, with 10 bases spanning the gap. For the CDR3, the DNA is TGTGCCAGCAGTAGACTGTTCATGAACACTGAAGCTTTCTTT. It is translated as CASSRLFMNTEAFF. Filled out from reference TRBV2 and TRBJ1-1, the complete variable domain reads EPEVTQTPSHQVTQMGQEVILRCVPISNHLYFYWYRQILGQKVEFLVSFYNNEISEKSEIFDDQFSVERPDGSNFTLKIRSTKLEDSAMYFCASSRLFMNTEAFFGQGTRLTVV.

This clonotype has a handful of counts. The chain uses TRBV28 and TRBJ2-3, with 8 bases that match TRBD2. V was pared by 6 bases and J by 0 bases, with 8 bases of the junction left unmatched. Germline V lookup: CDR1 MDHEN, CDR2 SYDVKM. This CDR3 region has 16 residues. In nucleotides, the CDR3 is TGTGCCAGCAGAAAAAGCGGGAGAGGAAGCACAGATACGCAGTATTTT. Amino acid sequence: CASRKSGRGSTDTQYF.

This clonotype was counted a few times. The gene calls are TRBV5-1 and TRBJ2-5, with D perhaps matching TRBD1 (6 bases). Trimming took 0 bases from V and 4 from J, leaving 10 bases between them. CDR3 length equals 14 residues. CDR1 is SGHRS, CDR2 YFSETQ, per germline. This chain's CDR3 is CASSLERGRETQYF. The CDR3 nucleotides are TGCGCCAGCAGCTTGGAAAGGGGGAGAGAGACCCAGTACTTC.

CDR3 DNA sequence: TGTGCCAGCAGTTTACCCCCGAACGTGGGCACTGAAGCTTTCTTT. Translated, it gives CASSLPPNVGTEAFF. The chain carries TRBV6-1 and TRBJ1-1; no clear D. Trimming took off 5 bases at V and 4 bases at J, with 17 bases between the two ends. The length of the CDR3 is 15 residues. The germline CDR1 and CDR2 sequences are MNHNS and SASEGT.

This clonotype has at least ten counts. The chain employs TRBV2 and TRBJ2-7, with 7 bases matching TRBD1. This CDR3 spans 13 amino acids. Trimming took 5 bases from V and 4 from J; bases not matched to a gene: 5. CDR1 is SNHLY, CDR2 FYNNEI, per germline. The CDR3 here is CASSSTGVYEQYF. In nucleotides, the CDR3 is TGTGCCAGCAGTTCTACAGGGGTGTACGAGCAGTACTTC.

On this clonotype itself: A much larger clone differs by one base, so this may be a read error. V and J are TRBV5-1 and TRBJ2-6; D is unclear. The CDR3 has 15 amino acids. In germline, CDR1 is SGHRS, CDR2 YFSETQ. CDR3 DNA sequence: TGCGCCAGCGGCTTACCGAGCTCTGGGGCCAACGTCCTGACTTTC. As protein: CASGLPSSGANVLTF. Full variable domain (outside the CDR3, taken from reference TRBV5-1 and TRBJ2-6): KAGVTQTPRYLIKTRGQQVTLSCSPISGHRSVSWYQQTPGQGLQFLFEYFSETQRNKGNFPGRFSGRQFSNSRSEMNVSTLELGDSALYLCASGLPSSGANVLTFGAGSRLTVL.